One T cell receptor (beta chain) is described in this entry. Its antigen is as yet unknown. The data were obtained in a study of T cell responses to AZD1222 COVID-19 vaccine. TCRdb keeps only in-frame clones here, not all; method: immunoSEQ multiplex PCR. This table holds 120,000 to 150,000 clones, approximately 90% found once. Study-wide results and caveats: There were repertoire samples only from the period after the peak T cell response. Mostly white British, mostly female donors; authors suggested clonal diversity may be underestimated.

The CDR3 contains 15 residues. Germline lookup yields CDR1 SNHLY and CDR2 FYNNEI. V dropped 2 bases and J dropped 6; count of bases not matched to a gene: 6. Here the sequenced sample was peripheral blood, taken 28 days after the second AZD1222 dose. The gene calls are TRBV2 and TRBJ2-5; 10 positions agree with TRBD2. The source of this sequence is an adult who received the AZD1222 COVID-19 vaccine. CDR3 DNA: TGTGCCAGCAGTGAATTAGCGGGGGGAATAAAGACCCAGTACTTC. Its protein product is CASSELAGGIKTQYF.